Listed below are T cell receptor beta chains from one sample, sequenced in a study of PD-1 blockade in classical Hodgkin lymphoma. Using immunoSEQ multiplex PCR, the repertoire was profiled, and TCRdb retains in-frame clones only, with some absent. The sample contains 70,000 or so clones, 93% of which appear only once. Material: peripheral blood mononuclear cells (PBMCs). The origin of the receptors is a human donor with classical Hodgkin lymphoma. Both conserved end residues are part of each CDR3. D genes are given only for firm matches. Clone size is not always given. Where it is, it says once, few, many or a class for expanded clones.

d_call	clone_size	cdr3_length	v_call	j_call	cdr3_aa	cdr3_nt
TRBD2	-	16	TRBV6-5	TRBJ2-3	CASSYSGGRRTDTQYF	TGTGCCAGCAGTTACTCAGGCGGGAGGCGCACAGATACGCAGTATTTT
TRBD1	-	15	TRBV6-1	TRBJ1-2	CASAQTGRTEDGYTF	TGTGCCAGCGCGCAGACAGGGCGGACGGAGGATGGCTACACCTTC
-	-	10	TRBV29-1	TRBJ1-1	CSVQDTEAFF	TGCAGCGTTCAGGACACTGAAGCTTTCTTT
-	-	13	TRBV30	TRBJ1-1	CAWRAAQSTEAFF	TGTGCCTGGAGGGCAGCCCAGAGCACTGAAGCTTTCTTT
TRBD1	-	18	TRBV7-9	TRBJ1-2	CASSLGYKKGAHDYGYTF	TGTGCCAGCAGCTTAGGTTATAAGAAGGGGGCGCATGACTATGGCTACACCTTC
TRBD1	-	14	TRBV29-1	TRBJ1-1	CSVEDWQGAIEAFF	TGCAGCGTTGAAGATTGGCAGGGGGCGATTGAGGCTTTCTTT
-	-	14	TRBV14	TRBJ2-1	CASSQGPEGLWQFF	TGTGCCAGCAGCCAGGGGCCGGAGGGCCTGTGGCAGTTCTTC
-	-	18	TRBV6-1	TRBJ2-5	CASSESRSSQGPQETQYF	TGTGCCAGCAGTGAATCTAGGTCTTCGCAGGGTCCCCAAGAGACCCAGTACTTC
-	-	14	TRBV18	TRBJ1-1	CASSPQSPNTEAFF	TGTGCCAGCTCACCTCAGAGCCCGAACACTGAAGCTTTCTTT
-	-	15	TRBV5-4	TRBJ1-1	CASSPVAGRNTEAFF	TGTGCCAGCAGCCCGGTTGCAGGTCGAAACACTGAAGCTTTCTTT
TRBD2	-	12	TRBV11-3	TRBJ2-1	CASSFPGGRQFF	TGTGCCAGCAGCTTCCCGGGGGGGCGGCAGTTCTTC
-	-	13	TRBV28	TRBJ2-7	CASSPQGPYEQYF	TGTGCCAGCAGCCCACAGGGACCCTACGAGCAGTACTTC
-	-	13	TRBV5-1	TRBJ1-1	CASSGQINTEAFF	TGCGCCAGCAGCGGACAGATAAACACTGAAGCTTTCTTT
-	-	14	TRBV28	TRBJ1-2	CASSRGGKQGADTF	TGTGCCAGCAGTCGAGGGGGAAAACAGGGAGCAGACACCTTC
-	-	15	TRBV7-9	TRBJ1-6	CASSLALTGLSPLHF	TGTGCCAGCAGCTTAGCCTTGACAGGTTTATCACCCCTCCACTTT
-	-	16	TRBV28	TRBJ2-6	CASSLGDVSGANVLTF	TGTGCCAGCAGTTTAGGGGACGTCTCTGGGGCCAACGTCCTGACTTTC
-	-	14	TRBV18	TRBJ1-5	CASSAGFGNQPQHF	TGTGCCAGCTCAGCAGGGTTCGGCAATCAGCCCCAGCATTTT
TRBD2	-	18	TRBV28	TRBJ2-1	CASSLLFPKAGGPGEQFF	TGTGCCAGCAGTTTATTATTCCCCAAAGCGGGAGGGCCTGGTGAGCAGTTCTTC
-	-	14	TRBV5-5	TRBJ2-7	CASSLTASSYEQYF	TGTGCCAGCAGCTTGACGGCTAGCTCCTACGAGCAGTACTTC
TRBD1	-	13	TRBV29-1	TRBJ1-5	CSVRQGLNQPQHF	TGCAGCGTGAGACAGGGCCTCAATCAGCCCCAGCATTTT
-	-	15	TRBV2	TRBJ2-7	CASCQPWQGSYEQYF	TGTGCCAGCTGCCAACCATGGCAGGGCTCCTACGAGCAGTACTTC
TRBD2	-	15	TRBV2	TRBJ2-3	CASSSNSGSTDTQYF	TGTGCCAGCAGTTCCAATAGCGGGAGCACAGATACGCAGTATTTT
-	-	14	TRBV10-2	TRBJ2-2	CASRPGEITGELFF	TGCGCCAGCAGGCCCGGGGAAATCACCGGGGAGCTGTTTTTT
-	-	15	TRBV28	TRBJ2-7	CASSPPSGATYEQYF	TGTGCCAGCAGTCCTCCCTCGGGGGCCACCTACGAGCAGTACTTC
-	-	11	TRBV11-2	TRBJ1-2	CASSLVSGYTF	TGTGCCAGCAGCTTAGTTTCTGGCTACACCTTC
-	-	12	TRBV6-1	TRBJ1-2	CASSSVNYGYTF	TGTGCCAGCAGTTCCGTTAACTATGGCTACACCTTC
-	-	14	TRBV5-1	TRBJ1-5	CASSPTGPNQPQHF	TGCGCCAGCAGCCCAACAGGCCCCAATCAGCCCCAGCATTTT
TRBD2	-	19	TRBV9	TRBJ2-3	CASSVGHRLAGDLTDTQYF	TGTGCCAGCAGCGTAGGGCACCGACTAGCGGGGGACCTCACAGATACGCAGTATTTT
-	-	14	TRBV9	TRBJ1-4	CASSARAGNEKLFF	TGTGCCAGCAGCGCCCGGGCAGGAAATGAAAAACTGTTTTTT
-	-	12	TRBV28	TRBJ2-5	CASRQSQETQYF	TGTGCCAGCCGACAGTCCCAAGAGACCCAGTACTTC
TRBD1	-	14	TRBV10-3	TRBJ2-7	CATHTGASSYEQYF	TGTGCCACCCATACAGGGGCAAGTTCCTACGAGCAGTACTTC
TRBD1	-	15	TRBV11-2	TRBJ2-7	CASSLDGDRGQRQYF	TGTGCCAGCAGCTTAGACGGGGACAGGGGGCAAAGGCAGTACTTC
TRBD2	-	14	TRBV7-2	TRBJ2-2	CASSPSGRTGELFF	TGTGCCAGCAGCCCTAGCGGGAGAACCGGGGAGCTGTTTTTT
-	-	12	TRBV30	TRBJ2-3	CAWSRTTDTQYF	TGTGCCTGGAGTAGAACCACAGATACGCAGTATTTT
TRBD2	-	13	TRBV11-3	TRBJ2-7	CASSLREGHEQYF	TGTGCCAGCAGCTTAAGGGAGGGGCACGAGCAGTACTTC
-	-	15	TRBV27	TRBJ2-2	CASSFGGTNTGELFF	TGTGCCAGCAGTTTTGGGGGGACGAACACCGGGGAGCTGTTTTTT
TRBD1	-	14	TRBV10-3	TRBJ1-5	CAISDRGENQPQHF	TGTGCCATCAGTGACAGGGGGGAAAATCAGCCCCAGCATTTT
-	-	16	TRBV6-5	TRBJ1-1	CASSYRPRQAVHEAFF	TGTGCCAGCAGTTACCGACCGCGACAGGCGGTCCATGAAGCTTTCTTT
TRBD1	-	15	TRBV6-1	TRBJ2-7	CASSTRDRGLYEQYF	TGTGCCAGCAGTACCCGGGACAGGGGGCTCTACGAGCAGTACTTC
-	-	14	TRBV28	TRBJ1-2	CASSLPDFSYGYTF	TGTGCCAGCAGTCTACCGGACTTTTCCTATGGCTACACCTTC
TRBD1	-	14	TRBV30	TRBJ1-4	CAWRVTGSNEKLFF	TGTGCCTGGAGAGTGACAGGGTCTAATGAAAAACTGTTTTTT
TRBD1	-	14	TRBV7-2	TRBJ1-4	CASSKTGGGEKLFF	TGTGCCAGCAGCAAGACAGGGGGAGGCGAAAAACTGTTTTTT
-	once	11	TRBV28	TRBJ2-5	CASRGVETQYF	TGTGCCAGCAGGGGTGTCGAGACCCAGTACTTC
TRBD2	-	17	TRBV7-2	TRBJ2-7	CASSLVTSGMGNYEQYF	TGTGCCAGCAGCCTCGTTACTAGCGGGATGGGGAATTACGAGCAGTACTTC
TRBD1	-	15	TRBV19	TRBJ1-3	CASRIQGASGNTIYF	TGTGCCAGTAGGATCCAGGGGGCATCTGGAAACACCATATATTTT
TRBD1	-	15	TRBV6-5	TRBJ1-2	CASSIGQGANYGYTF	TGTGCCAGCAGTATCGGACAGGGAGCTAACTATGGCTACACCTTC
-	-	13	TRBV10-2	TRBJ2-6	CASSESGANVLTF	TGCGCCAGCAGTGAGTCTGGGGCCAACGTCCTGACTTTC
-	-	16	TRBV21-1	TRBJ2-7	CASSNGSPAANYEQYF	TGTGCCAGCAGCAATGGAAGTCCTGCGGCCAATTACGAGCAGTACTTC
-	-	13	TRBV7-3	TRBJ2-5	CASSRGGSETQYF	TGTGCCAGCAGCCGCGGCGGGTCGGAGACCCAGTACTTC
TRBD1	-	15	TRBV28	TRBJ2-5	CASSLLGTGQETQYF	TGTGCCAGCAGTTTACTGGGGACAGGGCAAGAGACCCAGTACTTC
-	-	13	TRBV4-3	TRBJ2-7	CASSQEALGEQYF	TGCGCCAGCAGCCAAGAGGCATTGGGGGAGCAGTACTTC
-	-	14	TRBV7-8	TRBJ1-4	CASSLQGVAEKLFF	TGTGCCAGCAGCTTACAGGGAGTTGCTGAAAAACTGTTTTTT
-	-	15	TRBV19	TRBJ2-1	CASSYDGNSYNEQFF	TGTGCCAGTAGCTATGACGGGAATTCCTACAATGAGCAGTTCTTC
-	-	11	TRBV7-2	TRBJ2-3	CASSLTDTQYF	TGTGCCAGCAGCCTCACAGATACGCAGTATTTT
-	-	15	TRBV19	TRBJ2-1	CASSSPFRVGNEQFF	TGTGCCAGTAGTTCTCCCTTCAGGGTGGGCAATGAGCAGTTCTTC